This T cell receptor (beta chain) was sequenced during a study of response to subunit inactivated influenza vaccine. Study-wide results and caveats: Each seasonal influenza vaccination, the authors suggested, recruits few new T cells.

TCRdb called the RT-PCR reads again in MiXCR, with one record for every CDR3 protein. The data hold about 650,000 distinct CDR3 sequences, with approximately 14% observed a single time. The J segment lost 2 bases and the V segment lost 5 bases, leaving 13 bases of the junction unmatched. The CDR3 runs 18 residues. Germline-derived CDR1 and CDR2 are SGHVS and FQNEAQ. In this sample, this clonotype turned up a few times. Its antigen is unidentified. The material sequenced was PBMCs from blood, taken approximately 13 days after vaccination. This TCR was recovered from a man between 50 and 59 years old who received an inactivated influenza vaccine. The rearrangement joins TRBV7-8 to TRBJ2-7; TRBD2 aligns across 12 bases. The CDR3 DNA is TGTGCCAGCAGCCAAAGGGCTAGCGGGAGGGTTGGGGCCTACGAGCAGTACTTC. Its translation: CASSQRASGRVGAYEQYF.